This T cell receptor (beta chain) was profiled in a study of blood T cell repertoires in COVID-19. At the level of the study: From the United States, Italy and Spain came samples of acute and convalescent COVID-19. T cells, B-cell-depleted T cells, or PBMCs provided the cDNA or gDNA that served as material.

In the original analysis: Estimated nucleated cell counts came from reference gene primer amplification. Using immunoSEQ multiplex PCR, the repertoire was profiled, and TCRdb retains in-frame clones only, with some absent. From that table come the V and J calls and clone size; the DNA was used to work out D and trimming. The sample shows approximately 45,000 clones, about 86% of them seen only once. Germline assignment: CDR1 SGHTA and CDR2 FQGNSA. The CDR3 is made up of 16 amino acids. After removal of 4 bases from V and 9 bases from J, the junction contained 11 bases not matched to a gene. The clonotype comes from an elderly woman with acute or convalescent COVID-19. The chain couples TRBV7-2 to TRBJ2-1; 11 bases align to TRBD2. The sequencing input was peripheral blood. CDR3 region: CASSSSFSGGAGEQFF. As DNA, the CDR3 is TGTGCCAGCAGCTCCTCCTTTAGCGGGGGGGCTGGTGAGCAGTTCTTC.